A single sample is the source of the 18 T cell receptor beta chains below, sequenced in a study of blood T cells in healthy people across ages. Alongside a J-beta primer mix, a sample-barcoded 5' primer served in a second PCR lasting roughly 7 to 11 cycles. TCRdb re-called the 5' RACE reads through MiXCR, storing one row per CDR3 protein. Here the sample spans 1.5 million to 2 million distinct CDR3 sequences, roughly 50% being singletons. Specimen: blood. These TCRs come from a woman between 35 and 50 years old in good health.

The J gene is TRBJ1-6, the V gene TRBV7-6; D remains unclear. Germline V lookup: CDR1 SGHVS, CDR2 FNYEAQ. CDR3 size: 17 residues. Between the trimmed V and J ends, which lost 3 bases and 7 bases, there was a span of 19 bases. DNA for the CDR3: TGTGCCAGCAGCTTCATCTGGTTGCCCAAGAGGAATTCACCCCTCCACTTT. It is translated as CASSFIWLPKRNSPLHF. Full variable domain (remainder filled in from reference TRBV7-6 and TRBJ1-6): GAGVSQSPRYKVTKRGQDVALRCDPISGHVSLYWYRQALGQGPEFLTYFNYEAQQDKSGLPNDRFSAERPEGSISTLTIQRTEQRDSAMYRCASSFIWLPKRNSPLHFGNGTRLTVT.

The chain combines TRBV14 with TRBJ1-2; TRBD1 agrees at 8 bases. V was pared by 1 base and J by 7 bases, with 5 bases of the junction left unmatched. The CDR3 covers 14 residues. Germline V gives CDR1 SGHDN, CDR2 FVKESK. DNA of the CDR3: TGTGCCAGCAGCCAAGTTGCCAGGGGGCCTGGCTACACCTTC. Translating it yields CASSQVARGPGYTF. Full variable domain (remainder filled in from reference TRBV14 and TRBJ1-2): EAGVTQFPSHSVIEKGQTVTLRCDPISGHDNLYWYRRVMGKEIKFLLHFVKESKQDESGMPNNRFLAERTGGTYSTLKVQPAELEDSGVYFCASSQVARGPGYTFGSGTRLTVV.

This clonotype has more than one count but fewer than ten. This chain links TRBV4-2 with TRBJ1-6, with D possibly matching TRBD1 (6 bases). In germline, CDR1 is LGHNA, CDR2 YNFKEQ. The V end was cut by 4 bases, the J end by 6 bases, with 25 bases between. This CDR3 comprises 19 residues. The CDR3 sequence: CASSPFWPGGAIGNSPLHF. In DNA, the CDR3 is TGTGCCAGCAGCCCCTTCTGGCCTGGGGGGGCGATTGGTAATTCACCCCTCCACTTT.

This clonotype turned up a few times. This CDR3 reads CASSELKVNEQFF. The DNA for the CDR3 is TGTGCCAGCAGTGAATTGAAAGTCAATGAGCAGTTCTTC. The V gene is TRBV25-1, the J gene TRBJ2-1; no clear D. The CDR3 extends over 13 amino acids. Germline loops: CDR1 MGHDK, CDR2 SYGVNS. Trimming cost V 1 base and J 6 bases, with 7 bases left between them.

This clonotype was found a few times. The junction departs from the called germline gene at one end, perhaps through a read error. In DNA form, the CDR3 reads TGTGCCAACAGCTTAGGATCCGGGTACCAAGAGACCCAGTACTTC. Protein: CANSLGSGYQETQYF. The V gene is TRBV7-2, the J gene TRBJ2-5; D is unresolved. This CDR3 is 15 amino acids long. Germline CDR1 reads SGHTA; CDR2 reads FQGNSA.

This clonotype was picked up a small number of times. The V and J genes are TRBV21-1 and TRBJ2-7. TRBV21-1 is a known pseudogene. The CDR3 runs to 15 residues. The CDR3 protein is CASSKAPGFSYEQYF. For the CDR3, the DNA is TGTGCCAGCAGCAAAGCGCCTGGGTTCTCCTACGAGCAGTACTTC.

Written as DNA, the CDR3 is TGTGCCAGCAGATCTTGGACAGCTATCCAAGAGACCCAGTACTTC. Translated: CASRSWTAIQETQYF. The chain recombines TRBV28 with TRBJ2-5, with TRBD1 as a possible D gene (6 bases). Looked up from germline, CDR1 is MDHEN and CDR2 is SYDVKM. V lost 6 bases to trimming and J lost 1 base, with 15 bases between them. The CDR3 consists of 15 residues.

CDR3 DNA: TGCAGTGCTACCCGCTTAGCCCGCGGGCAGTTCTTC. The encoded protein is CSATRLARGQFF. The chain links TRBV20-1 to TRBJ2-1, with D unclear. CDR1 DFQATT and CDR2 SNEGSKA come from the germline V gene (reference sequence). This CDR3 region has 12 residues. Trimming cost V 4 bases and J 12 bases, with 16 bases left between them.

The chain employs TRBV29-1 and TRBJ2-3, with D perhaps TRBD2 (5 bases). The CDR3 contains 15 residues. V was shortened by 4 bases and J by 2 bases, with 16 bases between the two germline ends. CDR1 is SQVTM, CDR2 ANQGSEA, per germline. The CDR3 coding sequence is TGCAGCGTTGGTGTCCGGGGAGCTGACACAGATACGCAGTATTTT. Translation: CSVGVRGADTDTQYF.

The rearrangement joins TRBV7-9 to TRBJ1-5; no clear D. Per the germline V gene, CDR1 is SEHNR and CDR2 is FQNEAQ (reference sequence). The ends were cut back, 4 bases at V and 6 bases at J, with 13 bases in the middle. This CDR3 comprises 14 residues. The CDR3 region has the DNA TGTGCCAGCAGCTCCTATTTAACCGCTCAGCCCCAGCATTTT. The encoded protein is CASSSYLTAQPQHF.

Written as DNA, the CDR3 is TGTGCCAGCAGTTTATTTGGGACTGGCACCTACAATGAGCAGTTCTTC. It specifies CASSLFGTGTYNEQFF. The chain combines TRBV28 with TRBJ2-1; possible D gene TRBD2, 6 bases. CDR3 size: 16 residues. V was clipped by 1 base and J by 2 bases, with 12 bases between them. The germline CDR1 and CDR2 sequences are MDHEN and SYDVKM.

The CDR3 sequence: CASRNSGGSSYNEQFF. In DNA form, the CDR3 reads TGTGCCAGCAGAAATAGCGGGGGGAGCTCCTACAATGAGCAGTTCTTC. The chain has TRBV12-3 or TRBV12-4 and TRBJ2-1; TRBD2 matches at 10 bases. Trimming at V came to 6 bases and at J to 0 bases, leaving 5 bases not matched to a gene. This CDR3 is built from 16 residues.

As DNA, the CDR3 is TGCAGTGCCCCTCAGGCAGCAACTAATGAAAAACTGTTTTTT. This encodes CSAPQAATNEKLFF. The V and J genes are TRBV20-1 and TRBJ1-4; D gene unclear. The germline V gene encodes CDR1 DFQATT and CDR2 SNEGSKA (reference sequence). V was cut by 6 bases and J by 0 bases, with 11 bases left in between. This CDR3 is 14 amino acids long.

V and J are TRBV20-1 and TRBJ2-1; the match to TRBD2 covers 7 bases. Germline trimming cut 3 bases from V and 8 bases from J; bases unmatched to any gene: 10. The length of the CDR3 is 14 residues. Germline V gene sequence: CDR1 DFQATT, CDR2 SNEGSKA (reference sequence). In nucleotides, the CDR3 is TGCAGTGCTAGGGAGCGGGGACGCTTAGATGAGCAGTTCTTC. It specifies CSARERGRLDEQFF.

Regarding this clonotype: The CDR3 carries no conserved terminal phenylalanine or tryptophan, so it likely arises from a read error. The CDR3 sequence is CASSSLAGLTYEQYL. The CDR3 nucleotides are TGTGCCAGCAGCTCACTAGCGGGGTTAACCTACGAGCAGTACTTG. The chain is built from TRBV7-9 and TRBJ2-7; TRBD2 matches at 10 bases. Germline-derived CDR1 and CDR2 are SEHNR and FQNEAQ (reference sequence). The CDR3 is 15 amino acids. V trimming: 4 bases; J trimming: 2 bases; junction bases outside the gene matches: 5.

The J gene is TRBJ2-7, the V gene TRBV12-3 or TRBV12-4; possibly TRBD1 or TRBD2 for D (6 bases each). The CDR3 covers 16 residues. Trimming stripped 5 bases from V and 3 bases from J, with 20 bases between. The CDR3 reads CASSIRGRASDYEQYF. The CDR3 coding sequence is TGTGCCAGCAGTATTCGGGGGCGGGCTTCTGACTACGAGCAGTACTTC.

The rearrangement joins TRBV5-1 to TRBJ1-2; TRBD1 might be the D (6 bases). The CDR3 is 13 amino acids. In germline, CDR1 is SGHRS, CDR2 YFSETQ. The V gene lost 6 bases and the J gene lost 8 bases, with 17 bases spanning the gap. CDR3 amino acids: CASTQGYRGGYTF. In DNA form, the CDR3 reads TGCGCCAGCACACAGGGTTATCGAGGAGGCTACACCTTC.

The rearrangement joins TRBV6-2 or TRBV6-3 to TRBJ1-2, with a tentative D call TRBD1 (6 bases). There are 12 residues in the CDR3. Germline loops: CDR1 MNHEY, CDR2 SVGEGT. Between the trimmed V and J ends, which lost 6 bases and 10 bases, there was a span of 15 bases. The CDR3 protein is CASSQGQRNYTF. DNA of the CDR3: TGTGCCAGCAGCCAGGGACAAAGGAACTACACCTTC.